A selection of T cell receptor beta chains follows, all from one sample in a study of T cells in Graves' hyperthyroidism and ophthalmopathy. TCRdb re-derived calls from the multiplex PCR reads in MiXCR, one entry per CDR3 protein. The repertoire holds about half a million distinct CDR3 sequences, 15% to 20% seen once, with 25% to 30% in the top ten. Sequencing was carried out using blood. The receptors derive from a woman aged 25-40 years with Graves' ophthalmopathy. CDR3s include the opening cysteine and the closing phenylalanine or tryptophan. A D gene is named only where the DNA matches it firmly. Some rows have no size entry. The others give once, few or many, or a class for an expanded clone.

v_gene	abundance	j_gene	len	d_gene	CDR3nt	CDR3aa
TRBV29-1	many	TRBJ1-1	16	NA	TGCAGCGTTGAAGAGGGGACCGGATTCATGAACACTGAAGCTTTCTTT	CSVEEGTGFMNTEAFF
TRBV28	few	TRBJ2-5	13	NA	TGTGCCAGCAGTCAGGGGCAGGCAGAGACCCAGTACTTC	CASSQGQAETQYF
TRBV5-1	many	TRBJ2-2	15	NA	TGCGCCAGCAGCTTGGCTCAGACGAACACCGGGGAGCTGTTTTTT	CASSLAQTNTGELFF
TRBV9	NA	TRBJ2-7	15	TRBD1	TGTGCCAGCAGCGGGGGGGACAGGGGATACTACGAGCAGTACTTC	CASSGGDRGYYEQYF
TRBV28	many	TRBJ2-7	19	NA	TGTGCCAGCAGCCAGTATTGGGATGCGGGACCAAGGGGCTACTACGAGCAGTACTTC	CASSQYWDAGPRGYYEQYF
TRBV4-2	NA	TRBJ2-2	15	TRBD2	TGTGCCAGCAGCCAATATTCTAGCGGGACCGGGGAGCTGTTTTTT	CASSQYSSGTGELFF
TRBV12-3/TRBV12-4	NA	TRBJ2-3	15	NA	TGTGCCAGCAGCCGTGAGGGGCAGGGGTTCGATACGCAGTATTTT	CASSREGQGFDTQYF
TRBV7-9	NA	TRBJ2-2	16	TRBD2	TGTGCCAGCAGTGACTTAGCGGGAGGAATCACCGGGGAGCTGTTTTTT	CASSDLAGGITGELFF
TRBV5-1	few	TRBJ2-2	16	TRBD2	TGCGCCAGCAGCTTTGTAGCGGGAGGGCCCGTCGGGGAGCTGTTTTTT	CASSFVAGGPVGELFF
TRBV7-9	few	TRBJ2-4	18	NA	TGTGCCAGCAGCTTAGGGCTAGCGCAAGACAAACCCAGGGGGGTTCAGTACTTC	CASSLGLAQDKPRGVQYF
TRBV7-9	NA	TRBJ2-2	15	TRBD2	TGTGCCAGCAGAGGTAGCGGGAGCGAAACCGGGGAGCTGTTTTTT	CASRGSGSETGELFF
TRBV20-1	many	TRBJ2-5	16	TRBD1	TGCAGTGCTAGAGTCAGGACAGGGATCGGGGGAGAGACCCAGTACTTC	CSARVRTGIGGETQYF
TRBV6-1	many	TRBJ2-6	18	TRBD2	TGTGCCAGCAGTGAATTTTCAGCGGGAGGGTCTGGGGCCAACGTCCTGACTTTC	CASSEFSAGGSGANVLTF
TRBV6-1	NA	TRBJ2-4	19	NA	TGTGCCAGCAGTGAGCCGAAAGGGAGCCTTAAGAGGCCCAAAAACATTCAGTACTTC	CASSEPKGSLKRPKNIQYF
TRBV28	many	TRBJ2-7	17	TRBD2	TGTGCCAGCAGTGCTCTATCCGGGACTAGTAAGGTCTACGAGCAGTACTTC	CASSALSGTSKVYEQYF
TRBV11-2	many	TRBJ1-1	14	NA	TGTGCCAGCAGCTTACGACCCTCGGTCACTGAAGCTTTCTTT	CASSLRPSVTEAFF
TRBV28	NA	TRBJ2-1	17	TRBD2	TGTGCCAGCAGTCTACTAGCGGGAGGCCGTTTCTACAATGAGCAGTTCTTC	CASSLLAGGRFYNEQFF
TRBV29-1	many	TRBJ2-5	12	TRBD1	TGCAGCCACCGACAGGGTCAAGAGACCCAGTACTTC	CSHRQGQETQYF
TRBV4-1	NA	TRBJ2-7	15	NA	TGCGCCAGCAGCCAAGCCCCCGACTACACCTACGAGCAGTACTTC	CASSQAPDYTYEQYF
TRBV7-2	many	TRBJ1-2	16	NA	TGTGCCAGCAGCGTGGTGGGGGTCTTAGCTAACTATGGCTACACCTTC	CASSVVGVLANYGYTF
TRBV9	few	TRBJ2-7	16	NA	TGTGCCAGCAGCAGGGAAGGGAGCGGCCAAACCTACGAGCAGTACTTC	CASSREGSGQTYEQYF
TRBV4-1	many	TRBJ2-7	14	NA	TGCGCCAGCAGCCGCCAAAGCGACGGCTACGAGCAGTACTTC	CASSRQSDGYEQYF
TRBV6-5	NA	TRBJ1-1	18	TRBD1	TGTGCCAGCAGTTATTTTTTACGGGACAGGGGGTATAACACTGAAGCTTTCTTT	CASSYFLRDRGYNTEAFF
TRBV14	many	TRBJ2-1	15	NA	TGTGCCAGCAGCCAAGATCTTGGAGGGGACAATGAGCAGTTCTTC	CASSQDLGGDNEQFF
TRBV6-2/TRBV6-3	NA	TRBJ2-3	15	NA	TGTGCCAGCAGTTACTCGACCCCTCCTGGGGATACGCAGTATTTT	CASSYSTPPGDTQYF
TRBV9	few	TRBJ2-3	15	NA	TGTGCCAGCAGCGTAGAGCCAGGGGGCACAGATACGCAGTATTTT	CASSVEPGGTDTQYF
TRBV12-3/TRBV12-4	NA	TRBJ1-5	15	TRBD1	TGTGCCAGCGCCCAGACAGGGGCTCGCAATCAGCCCCAGCATTTT	CASAQTGARNQPQHF
TRBV28	many	TRBJ2-3	11	NA	TGTGCCAGCAGAGCCGGGGATACGCAGTATTTT	CASRAGDTQYF
TRBV6-1	few	TRBJ2-1	15	TRBD2	TGTGCCAGCAGTGTCACTAGCGGAGCGTACAATGAGCAGTTCTTC	CASSVTSGAYNEQFF